This entry lists 29 T cell receptor beta chains sequenced from one sample in a study of cytomegalovirus exposure and HLA in healthy donors (dated by TCRdb to 2016 to 2017). Libraries were constructed by the immunoSEQ multiplex PCR assay. For the multiplex PCR, a mixture combining 60 forward primers for TCR Vbeta segments and 13 reverse primers for TCR Jbeta segments was used. TCRdb stores this immuneACCESS table with in-frame sequences only. Part of the clones is absent; in the studies checked, under half of the shortfall reflects unresolved V genes, and no reason is known for the rest. The sample table lists fewer than 130,000 clones, just under 75% of them with a count of one. The top ten clonotypes cover less than 3.5% of the sample. Input material: PBMCs. The receptor source for this set is a middle-aged man in good health and CMV-seropositive.

The rearrangement uses TRBV10-3 and TRBJ2-1, with a weak D call TRBD1 (6 bases). CDR3 length: 14 amino acids. CDR1 is ENHRY and CDR2 is SYGVKD in the germline V gene. Trimming took 8 bases from V and 8 from J, leaving 19 bases between them. CDR3 in amino acids: CAILKQGPVDEQFF. CDR3 nucleotide sequence: TGTGCCATCTTGAAACAGGGACCAGTCGATGAGCAGTTCTTC.

This chain uses TRBV29-1 with TRBJ1-2, with D unclear. The CDR3 is made up of 11 amino acids. V was pared by 4 bases and J by 6 bases, with 9 bases between. CDR1 is SQVTM and CDR2 is ANQGSEA in the germline V gene. CDR3 bases: TGCAGCGTTGGTGAAGGAGATGGCTACACCTTC. It translates to CSVGEGDGYTF.

A few counts support this clone. The chain uses TRBV13 and TRBJ1-1, with 11 bases aligning to TRBD1. The V gene's germline CDR1 is PRHDT and CDR2 FYEKMQ (reference sequence). Germline trimming cut 7 bases from V and 4 bases from J; bases unmatched to any gene: 14. CDR3 length: 17 residues. Here the CDR3 DNA reads TGTGCCAGCACCCCCGAACCCGGGACAGGGGGTATCACTGAAGCTTTCTTT. Residues: CASTPEPGTGGITEAFF.

This chain uses TRBV5-1 with TRBJ1-1; perhaps TRBD1 as D (5 bases). The V gene lost 0 bases and the J gene lost 7 bases, with 10 bases spanning the gap. The CDR3 length is 13 residues. The germline V gene has CDR1 SGHRS and CDR2 YFSETQ. CDR3 residues: CASSLDRKVEAFF. The CDR3 DNA is TGCGCCAGCAGCTTGGACAGGAAAGTTGAAGCTTTCTTT.

The table lists this clone with a few counts. The chain is built from TRBV4-1 and TRBJ1-6; D unclear. The germline V and J ends were trimmed by 4 bases and 5 bases, with 15 bases remaining between them. From germline, CDR1 is MGHRA and CDR2 YSYEKL. The CDR3 sequence is 16 residues long. The CDR3 bases are TGCGCCAGCAGCCTAACTAGAGAGGCGCATAATTCACCCCTCCACTTT. It is translated as CASSLTREAHNSPLHF.

This clone was seen a few times. The V gene is TRBV28, the J gene TRBJ1-4; D remains unclear. CDR3 size: 14 residues. Germline V CDR1 and CDR2: MDHEN, SYDVKM. Between the trimmed V and J ends, which lost 3 bases and 8 bases, there was a span of 13 bases. The DNA of the CDR3 is TGTGCCAGCAGTTTTACCGGGTCTGGCGAAAAACTGTTTTTT. This translates into CASSFTGSGEKLFF.

The chain is built from TRBV7-2 and TRBJ2-7; D unclear. Trimming took 6 bases from V and 1 from J, leaving 10 bases between them. There are 13 residues in the CDR3. Germline CDR1 and CDR2: SGHTA and FQGNSA. For the CDR3, the DNA is TGTGCCAGCAGTTTGCAGGAATCCTACGAGCAGTACTTC. It specifies CASSLQESYEQYF.

V gene TRBV28 combines with J gene TRBJ1-2, with 10 bases fitting TRBD1. The V gene's germline CDR1 is MDHEN and CDR2 SYDVKM. With V trimmed by 2 bases and J by 12 bases, 6 bases remained unmatched. This CDR3 has 13 residues. This CDR3 reads CASSLGRDRGNTF. The CDR3 region has the DNA TGTGCCAGCAGTTTAGGCCGGGACAGGGGCAACACCTTC.

The V call is TRBV2, the J call TRBJ2-5; D remains unclear. This CDR3 contains 11 residues. Trimming removed 6 bases from V and 0 bases from J, with 2 bases in between. CDR1 and CDR2 (germline): SNHLY, FYNNEI. This CDR3 reads CASSDQETQYF. As DNA, the CDR3 is TGTGCCAGCAGCGACCAAGAGACCCAGTACTTC.

V and J are TRBV6-4 and TRBJ1-2, with D unclear. V was trimmed by 4 bases and J by 5 bases, leaving 14 bases between them. CDR3 length: 14 residues. From germline, CDR1 is MRHNA and CDR2 SNTAGT. The CDR3 coding sequence is TGTGCCAGCAGTGCCCAAGGAGGAATATATGGCTACACCTTC. This translates into CASSAQGGIYGYTF.

This clone has only a few counts. The chain has TRBV7-3 and TRBJ2-1; 7 positions match TRBD1. The V gene end was trimmed by 6 bases and the J gene end by 0 bases; junction bases not matched to a gene: 14. The CDR3 loop spans 18 amino acids. Germline assignment: CDR1 SGHTA and CDR2 FQGTGA. The CDR3 region is CASSVGPGTANSYNEQFF. The DNA of the CDR3 is TGTGCCAGCAGTGTTGGACCCGGGACAGCAAACTCCTACAATGAGCAGTTCTTC.

The V call is TRBV4-1, the J call TRBJ2-7; 9 nucleotides match TRBD2. Germline CDR1 MGHRA, CDR2 YSYEKL. This CDR3 is built from 16 residues. V dropped 4 bases and J dropped 4; count of bases not matched to a gene: 11. In DNA, the CDR3 is TGCGCCAGCAGCCCCCCCCTGGGGCGGGGGGGATACGAGCAGTACTTC. Translating it yields CASSPPLGRGGYEQYF.

The chain employs TRBV5-1 and TRBJ1-2, with 10 bases lining up with TRBD1. V trimming: 4 bases; J trimming: 2 bases; junction bases outside the gene matches: 2. The CDR3 length is 14 residues. Germline loops: CDR1 SGHRS, CDR2 YFSETQ. The CDR3 region is CASSLTGGNYGYTF. The DNA of the CDR3 is TGCGCCAGCAGCCTGACAGGGGGCAACTATGGCTACACCTTC.

V usage is TRBV7-8 and J usage is TRBJ2-7, with TRBD2 identical over 16 bases. CDR1 is SGHVS, CDR2 FQNEAQ, per germline. V was clipped by 4 bases and J by 2 bases; unmatched bases: 5. This CDR3 spans 17 amino acids. In DNA, the CDR3 is TGTGCCAGCAGCTCCGGGACTAGCGGGAGGGGGGCCTACGAGCAGTACTTC. Residues: CASSSGTSGRGAYEQYF.

This chain links TRBV18 with TRBJ1-1; the D is unclear. V was pared by 3 bases and J by 5 bases, with 22 bases between. The CDR3 runs to 17 residues. CDR1 and CDR2 from the germline V gene are KGHSH and LQKENI. The CDR3 region has the DNA TGTGCCAGCTCACCCAAAGTGAGGGATCCCCGTGTTACTGAAGCTTTCTTT. Translating it yields CASSPKVRDPRVTEAFF.

This chain links TRBV7-3 with TRBJ2-3; the D is unclear. Germline loops: CDR1 SGHTA, CDR2 FQGTGA. CDR3 length equals 13 residues. V lost 3 bases and J lost 2, with 6 bases in between. DNA for the CDR3: TGTGCCAGCAGCTTCGTGGCCACAGATACGCAGTATTTT. This sequence encodes CASSFVATDTQYF.

This clone was detected only a few times. V and J are TRBV4-1 and TRBJ2-5; 9 bases are shared with TRBD1. J gave up 11 bases and V 3 bases, and 22 bases lay outside the gene matches. In germline, CDR1 is MGHRA, CDR2 YSYEKL. The CDR3 consists of 18 residues. CDR3 sequence reads: CASSHTTDRTGASGEQYF. Here the CDR3 DNA reads TGCGCCAGCAGCCATACGACTGATAGGACAGGGGCCAGTGGGGAGCAGTACTTC.

This chain joins TRBV6-1 and TRBJ1-1; D perhaps matches TRBD1 (5 bases). The CDR3 totals 13 residues. V lost 7 bases to trimming and J lost 0 bases, with 9 bases between them. Germline CDR1 MNHNS, CDR2 SASEGT. CDR3 sequence (DNA): TGTGCCAGCACGGGACTCTTGAACACTGAAGCTTTCTTT. This gives the protein CASTGLLNTEAFF.

This CDR3 is CATSSYAGAKNIQYF. The DNA of the CDR3 is TGTGCCACCAGCTCGTACGCCGGAGCCAAAAACATTCAGTACTTC. This chain joins TRBV15 and TRBJ2-4; D ambiguous. CDR3 length equals 15 residues. Germline V gene data show CDR1 as LNHNV and CDR2 as YYDKDF (reference sequence). V was cut by 5 bases and J by 0 bases, with 11 bases left in between.

With regard to this clone: Other DNA sequences within the sample encode an identical CDR3. This chain links TRBV7-8 with TRBJ2-7; the match to TRBD2 covers 8 bases. The CDR3 runs to 13 residues. Germline values: CDR1 SGHVS, CDR2 FQNEAQ. V lost 5 bases and J lost 2; bases outside the gene matches: 2. The CDR3 DNA reads TGTGCCAGCAGCCCGGGGGGGGCCTACGAGCAGTACTTC. This encodes CASSPGGAYEQYF.

This clone was seen more than once but under ten times. The chain uses TRBV7-3 and TRBJ2-2; 9 nucleotides agree with TRBD1. Looked up from germline, CDR1 is SGHTA and CDR2 is FQGTGA. The CDR3 contains 16 residues. V trimming: 5 bases; J trimming: 1 base; junction bases outside the gene matches: 5. The DNA for the CDR3 is TGTGCCAGCAGCGCGCCGGGACAGGGGAACACCGGGGAGCTGTTTTTT. Its protein is CASSAPGQGNTGELFF.

This clone was counted only a few times. The gene calls are TRBV5-4 and TRBJ2-7; 8 nucleotides line up with TRBD2. Germline V CDR1 and CDR2: SGHNT, YYREEE (reference sequence). This CDR3 is built from 14 residues. V was clipped by 4 bases and J by 3 bases; unmatched bases: 6. Written as DNA, the CDR3 is TGTGCCAGCAGCCCGGGACTAGGTTACTACGAGCAGTACTTC. This translates into CASSPGLGYYEQYF.

The V gene is TRBV5-6, the J gene TRBJ1-1; 9 positions match TRBD1. With V trimmed by 5 bases and J by 0 bases, 8 bases remained unmatched. The germline V gene encodes CDR1 SGHDT and CDR2 YYEEEE. CDR3 length: 16 amino acids. As DNA, the CDR3 is TGTGCCAGCAGTACCGGGACAGGGAGGGTGAACACTGAAGCTTTCTTT. Translating gives CASSTGTGRVNTEAFF.

This sequence joins TRBV5-1 and TRBJ2-7; TRBD2 matches at 7 bases. V was pared by 3 bases and J by 3 bases, with 9 bases of the junction left unmatched. There are 15 residues in the CDR3. Germline V gene sequence: CDR1 SGHRS, CDR2 YFSETQ. The CDR3 DNA reads TGCGCCAGCAGCTACGGGACTATCCAGAACTACGAGCAGTACTTC. It specifies CASSYGTIQNYEQYF.

Details on this clone: One end of the junction is discordant with germline, which a read error may explain. The chain carries TRBV7-9 and TRBJ2-7, with 7 bases identical to TRBD1. CDR1 SEHNR and CDR2 FQNEAQ come from the germline V gene (reference sequence). The CDR3 has 17 residues. The CDR3 is CSSSLEASRGRRYEQYF. For the CDR3, the DNA is TGTTCCAGCAGCTTAGAGGCAAGTAGGGGGCGCAGATACGAGCAGTACTTC.

A single count supports this clone. The V call is TRBV7-9, the J call TRBJ2-3; D unresolved. The CDR3 spans 12 residues. Germline assignment: CDR1 SEHNR and CDR2 FQNEAQ (reference sequence). V lost 4 bases, J lost 5 bases, and 7 bases lay in between. The DNA of the CDR3 is TGTGCCAGCAGCTCTTACAGAGATACGCAGTATTTT. Amino acids: CASSSYRDTQYF.

This clone was picked up a small number of times. This rearrangement joins TRBV7-6 to TRBJ2-2, with D possibly TRBD2 on 6 matching bases. The CDR3 is made up of 15 amino acids. V was pared by 5 bases and J by 4 bases, with 14 bases between. The germline CDR1 and CDR2 sequences are SGHVS and FNYEAQ. CDR3 amino acids: CASSPAGSPTGELFF. The CDR3 coding sequence is TGTGCCAGCAGCCCGGCGGGATCCCCCACCGGGGAGCTGTTTTTT.

The CDR3 loop reads CASSAGWDTQYF. The CDR3 DNA reads as TGTGCCAGCAGCGCGGGTTGGGATACGCAGTATTTT. The chain combines TRBV11-1 with TRBJ2-3; tentative D call: TRBD2 (5 bases). V lost 5 bases and J 6 bases, leaving 9 bases between the germline ends. In germline, CDR1 is SGHAT, CDR2 FQDESV (reference sequence). The CDR3 length is 12 residues.

A word on this clone: Other DNA sequences from this sample encode an identical CDR3 as well. The CDR3 DNA reads TGCGCCAGCAGCTTGGAAGGGGGCAATCAGCCCCAGCATTTT. Protein product: CASSLEGGNQPQHF. The chain combines TRBV5-1 with TRBJ1-5; tentatively, D is TRBD1 (5 bases). Germline V gene sequence: CDR1 SGHRS, CDR2 YFSETQ. This CDR3 region has 14 residues. The V and J ends lost 0 bases and 2 bases respectively, with 6 bases between them.